This T cell receptor beta chain is drawn from a study of human T cells and chemical hapten exposure. Turning to the study itself: In the approximately 24-week study, patients were dosed weekly with diphenylcyclopropenone on the scalp throughout.

One entry per CDR3 protein results from TCRdb running MiXCR on the RACE reads. Of about 380,000 distinct CDR3 sequences in the sample, roughly 4.8% were seen once. The ends were cut back, 1 base at V and 8 bases at J, with 8 bases in the middle. CDR3 length equals 13 residues. Germline V CDR1 and CDR2: KGHDR, SFDVKD. Noted time point: patch test 1, 2 weeks after DPC sensitization. Treatment indicated: therapeutic diphenylcyclopropenone sensitization with weekly scalp DPC. In every case, blood was obtained before the patch test was applied. Unfractionated whole blood was the source of the extracted total RNA.

The clonotype originates from a woman in her fifties or sixties with alopecia areata. Some clones in this sample may be carry-over from other donors' samples. The sample here was whole blood, taken in connection with sensitization to the hapten diphenylcyclopropenone (DPC). J is TRBJ2-1 and V is TRBV24-1; D might be TRBD2 (5 bases). CDR3 in DNA: TGTGCCACCAGTGATTTACCCGGGGATGAGCAGTTCTTC. Encoded protein: CATSDLPGDEQFF.